Below are 19 T cell receptor beta chains sequenced from a single sample in a study of blood T cell repertoires in COVID-19. TCRdb's copy holds only in-frame clones and misses some; the assay was immunoSEQ multiplex PCR. The repertoire consists of tens of thousands of clones, with approximately 90% occurring once and the leading ten covering about 2.3%. The specimen was peripheral blood. The receptors were gathered from a human donor with active COVID-19. The donor label of this sample is uncertain.

This chain links TRBV25-1 with TRBJ2-5, with D perhaps matching TRBD2 (6 bases). Trimming removed 6 bases from V and 5 bases from J, with 13 bases in between. This CDR3 is built from 13 residues. Germline CDR1 reads MGHDK; CDR2 reads SYGVNS. DNA for the CDR3: TGTGCCAGCAGGCCGGGACTTTCGGAGACCCAGTACTTC. Translated: CASRPGLSETQYF.

The chain recombines TRBV18 with TRBJ2-7; TRBD1 matches at 7 bases. The CDR3 is made up of 16 amino acids. V gave up 3 bases and J gave up 2 bases; unmatched junction bases: 10. CDR1 is KGHSH, CDR2 LQKENI, per germline. The CDR3 protein is CASSPREGAEAYEQYF. The CDR3 nucleotides read TGTGCCAGCTCACCCCGAGAGGGGGCAGAGGCCTACGAGCAGTACTTC. Filled out from reference TRBV18 and TRBJ2-7, the complete variable domain reads NAGVMQNPRHLVRRRGQEARLRCSPMKGHSHVYWYRQLPEEGLKFMVYLQKENIIDESGMPKERFSAEFPKEGPSILRIQQVVRGDSAAYFCASSPREGAEAYEQYFGPGTRLTVT.

This chain connects TRBV27 to TRBJ2-7; D not resolved. V lost 10 bases, J lost 7 bases, and 11 bases lay in between. In germline, CDR1 is MNHEY, CDR2 SMNVEV (reference sequence). The CDR3 has 10 amino acids. The CDR3 coding sequence is TGTGCCACCGAGGTATGGGAGCAGTACTTC. Protein product: CATEVWEQYF.

The rearrangement uses TRBV3-1 (or the pseudogene TRBV3-2) and TRBJ2-1; TRBD2 aligns across 7 bases. Germline CDR1 and CDR2: LGHDT and YNNKEL (reference sequence). The length of the CDR3 is 20 residues. Losses at the gene ends were 8 bases for V and 3 bases for J; bases not matched to a gene: 25. CDR3 sequence: CASRGLDGMGTAGYYNEQFF. As DNA, the CDR3 is TGTGCCAGCCGAGGTCTTGACGGAATGGGAACAGCGGGGTACTACAATGAGCAGTTCTTC.

The J gene is TRBJ1-1, the V gene TRBV4-1, with D uncertain. Germline loops: CDR1 MGHRA, CDR2 YSYEKL. The CDR3 consists of 15 residues. Trimming stripped 1 base from V and 1 base from J, with 10 bases between. The CDR3: CASSQGRETNTEAFF. The CDR3 DNA is TGCGCCAGCAGCCAAGGACGGGAGACGAACACTGAAGCTTTCTTT.

This chain uses TRBV6-5 with TRBJ1-5; D call uncertain. The V and J ends lost 6 bases and 2 bases respectively, with 5 bases between them. The CDR3 spans 12 residues. Germline V gene data show CDR1 as MNHEY and CDR2 as SVGAGI. The CDR3 nucleotides read TGTGCCAGCAGGGGAGGCAATCAGCCCCAGCATTTT. This codes for CASRGGNQPQHF.

This rearrangement joins TRBV6-1 to TRBJ1-4; D is ambiguous. CDR3 length equals 15 residues. Per the germline V gene, CDR1 is MNHNS and CDR2 is SASEGT. V lost 2 bases and J lost 5, with 12 bases in between. Here the CDR3 DNA reads TGTGCCAGCAGTGAACCCCGGGGTCAAAATGAAAAACTGTTTTTT. Translated: CASSEPRGQNEKLFF.

The V gene is TRBV5-4, the J gene TRBJ1-6; perhaps TRBD1 as D (6 bases). The CDR3 runs to 15 residues. Germline V gene sequence: CDR1 SGHNT, CDR2 YYREEE (reference sequence). V was clipped by 0 bases and J by 5 bases, with 9 bases between them. In DNA form, the CDR3 reads TGTGCCAGCAGCTTGGGGACAGTTCATAATTCACCCCTCCACTTT. Protein product: CASSLGTVHNSPLHF.

The rearrangement uses TRBV10-3 and TRBJ2-7; the D gene is possibly TRBD2 (5 bases). Germline V CDR1 and CDR2: ENHRY, SYGVKD. The CDR3 loop spans 13 amino acids. V lost 0 bases to trimming and J lost 3 bases, with 6 bases between them. CDR3 amino acids: CAISESGSYEQYF. CDR3 DNA: TGTGCCATCAGTGAGTCGGGGAGCTACGAGCAGTACTTC.

This clone turned up a few times. V gene TRBV16 combines with J gene TRBJ1-5; 7 positions match TRBD1. V lost 5 bases and J lost 2; bases outside the gene matches: 6. This CDR3 spans 15 amino acids. Per the germline V gene, CDR1 is KGHSY and CDR2 is FQNENV. The CDR3 DNA follows: TGTGCCAGCAGCTACGGCGGGACAGGCAATCAGCCCCAGCATTTT. Encoded protein: CASSYGGTGNQPQHF. Full variable domain (missing parts from reference TRBV16 and TRBJ1-5): GEEVAQTPKHLVRGEGQKAKLYCAPIKGHSYVFWYQQVLKNEFKFLISFQNENVFDETGMPKERFSAKCLPNSPCSLEIQATKLEDSAVYFCASSYGGTGNQPQHFGDGTRLSIL.

The rearrangement uses TRBV6-5 and TRBJ1-4, with 8 nucleotides matching TRBD1. Germline V CDR1 and CDR2: MNHEY, SVGAGI. The CDR3 totals 13 residues. Trimming cost V 6 bases and J 8 bases; bases outside gene matches: 5. CDR3 residues: CASRSGGLEKLFF. The DNA for the CDR3 is TGTGCCAGCAGGTCAGGGGGCTTGGAAAAACTGTTTTTT.

The chain links TRBV24-1 to TRBJ2-2; D is unresolved. The CDR3 runs to 13 residues. The V gene lost 7 bases and the J gene lost 2 bases, with 7 bases spanning the gap. Germline assignment: CDR1 KGHDR and CDR2 SFDVKD. CDR3 coding DNA: TGTGCCACCAGGGCAGGTAACACCGGGGAGCTGTTTTTT. Its protein is CATRAGNTGELFF.

The rearrangement uses TRBV11-2 and TRBJ1-1, with D perhaps TRBD1 (5 bases). The CDR3 consists of 15 residues. Trimming took off 5 bases at V and 6 bases at J, with 19 bases between the two ends. In germline, CDR1 is SGHAT, CDR2 FQNNGV. CDR3 sequence reads: CASSRKNQQAPEAFF. The CDR3 bases are TGTGCCAGCAGCCGGAAAAACCAACAGGCTCCTGAAGCTTTCTTT.

The rearrangement joins TRBV2 to TRBJ2-5; TRBD2 matches at 11 bases. V gave up 7 bases and J gave up 5 bases; unmatched junction bases: 12. Germline CDR1 SNHLY, CDR2 FYNNEI. The CDR3 is 16 amino acids. The DNA for the CDR3 is TGTGCCAGCATTCCGTCCAGCCTAGCGGGGGGTGAGACCCAGTACTTC. It codes for CASIPSSLAGGETQYF.

The chain has TRBV4-3 and TRBJ2-2; the match to TRBD2 covers 10 bases. Trimming removed 6 bases from V and 5 bases from J; junction bases left unmatched: 9. There are 16 residues in the CDR3. Germline V gene sequence: CDR1 LGHNA, CDR2 YSLEER. CDR3 coding DNA: TGCGCCAGCAGGCCTCAAAGCGGGGGGGAAACCGGGGAGCTGTTTTTT. It is translated as CASRPQSGGETGELFF.

V and J are TRBV4-2 and TRBJ2-7; 10 bases map to TRBD2. After removal of 4 bases from V and 1 base from J, the junction contained 4 bases not matched to a gene. The germline gives CDR1 LGHNA, CDR2 YNFKEQ. This CDR3 is built from 15 residues. The CDR3 nucleotides read TGTGCCAGCAGCCCAGGGACTAGCGTTTCCTACGAGCAGTACTTC. It is translated as CASSPGTSVSYEQYF.

In this sample, this clone turned up once. V and J are TRBV5-1 and TRBJ2-5; 7 positions match TRBD2. From germline, CDR1 is SGHRS and CDR2 YFSETQ. The V gene end was trimmed by 0 bases and the J gene end by 5 bases; junction bases not matched to a gene: 13. The CDR3 is 17 residues long. The CDR3 region has the DNA TGCGCCAGCAGCTTGGATTGGGGTCAAGCGGGGTTGGAGACCCAGTACTTC. Translating gives CASSLDWGQAGLETQYF.

The chain combines TRBV9 with TRBJ1-2; 8 bases match TRBD1. There are 15 residues in the CDR3. Germline V gene lookup returns CDR1 SGDLS and CDR2 YYNGEE. Germline trimming cut 0 bases from V and 3 bases from J; bases unmatched to any gene: 4. CDR3: CASSVETGADYGYTF. The CDR3 nucleotides are TGTGCCAGCAGCGTAGAGACAGGGGCGGACTATGGCTACACCTTC. The full variable domain, in which reference TRBV9 and TRBJ1-2 provide the parts outside the CDR3, is DSGVTQTPKHLITATGQRVTLRCSPRSGDLSVYWYQQSLDQGLQFLIQYYNGEERAKGNILERFSAQQFPDLHSELNLSSLELGDSALYFCASSVETGADYGYTFGSGTRLTVV.

The V gene is TRBV5-6, the J gene TRBJ1-1; D unclear. The CDR3 length is 13 residues. Trimming removed 2 bases from V and 1 base from J, with 6 bases in between. Germline V gene lookup returns CDR1 SGHDT and CDR2 YYEEEE. CDR3 amino acids: CASSFWANTEAFF. CDR3 in DNA: TGTGCCAGCAGCTTCTGGGCGAACACTGAAGCTTTCTTT. The full variable domain, with the rest looked up from reference TRBV5-6 and TRBJ1-1, is DAGVTQSPTHLIKTRGQQVTLRCSPKSGHDTVSWYQQALGQGPQFIFQYYEEEERQRGNFPDRFSGHQFPNYSSELNVNALLLGDSALYLCASSFWANTEAFFGQGTRLTVV.